The source of this T cell receptor (beta chain) is a study of blood T cell repertoires in COVID-19. Study details: Whether acute or convalescent, the COVID-19 samples came from the United States, Italy and Spain. In each case, the material was cDNA or gDNA derived from T cells, B-cell-depleted T cells, or PBMCs.

Under the authors' procedure: Estimated nucleated cell counts came from reference gene primer amplification. Clones were sequenced by immunoSEQ multiplex PCR, and TCRdb holds only the in-frame ones, with some missing. The V and J calls and clone size were taken over from that table, and D and trimming were inferred from the DNA. Seen here are 15,000 to 20,000 clones, 85% to 90% observed once, and the top ten hold 15% to 20%. Germline values: CDR1 SGHRS, CDR2 YFSETQ. The CDR3 sequence is 15 residues long. Trimming took 3 bases from V and 3 from J, leaving 13 bases between them. Sequenced sample: peripheral blood. The origin of this receptor is a human donor with active COVID-19. The donor label of this sample is uncertain. The chain combines TRBV5-1 with TRBJ2-1; the D gene is possibly TRBD1 (6 bases). CDR3 in amino acids: CASSYTVQGYNEQFF. DNA for the CDR3: TGCGCCAGCAGCTACACTGTACAGGGCTACAATGAGCAGTTCTTC.